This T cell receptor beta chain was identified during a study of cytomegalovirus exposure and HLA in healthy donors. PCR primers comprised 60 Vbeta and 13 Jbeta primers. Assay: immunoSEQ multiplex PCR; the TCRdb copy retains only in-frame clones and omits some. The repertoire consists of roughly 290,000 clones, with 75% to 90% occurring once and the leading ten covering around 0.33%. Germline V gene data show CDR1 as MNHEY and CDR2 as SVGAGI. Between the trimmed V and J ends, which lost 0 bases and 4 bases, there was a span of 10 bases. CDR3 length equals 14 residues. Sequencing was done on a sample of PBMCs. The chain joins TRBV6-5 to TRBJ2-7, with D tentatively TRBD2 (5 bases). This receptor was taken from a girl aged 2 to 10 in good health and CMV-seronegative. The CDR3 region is CASSYSGVRYEQYF. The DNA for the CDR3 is TGTGCCAGCAGTTACTCCGGGGTCCGATACGAGCAGTACTTC.